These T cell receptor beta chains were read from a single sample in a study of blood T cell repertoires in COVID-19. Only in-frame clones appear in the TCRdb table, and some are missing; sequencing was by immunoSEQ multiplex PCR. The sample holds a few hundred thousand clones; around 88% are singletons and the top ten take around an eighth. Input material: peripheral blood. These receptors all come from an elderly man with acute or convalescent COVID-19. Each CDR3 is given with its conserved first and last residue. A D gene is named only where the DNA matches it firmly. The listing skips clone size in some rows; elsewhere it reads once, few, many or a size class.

cdr3_aa: CASSLGGLTGGNPNEQFF
cdr3_nt: TGTGCCAGCAGCTTAGGGGGGTTGACGGGAGGAAACCCCAATGAGCAGTTCTTC
v_call: TRBV7-9
clone_size: .
d_call: TRBD2
j_call: TRBJ2-1

cdr3_aa: CASSYGTDYSNQPQHF
cdr3_nt: TGTGCCAGCAGTTACGGGACAGACTATAGCAATCAGCCCCAGCATTTT
v_call: TRBV6-5
clone_size: once
d_call: TRBD1
j_call: TRBJ1-5

cdr3_aa: CASSSQIQGLGEQYF
cdr3_nt: TGTGCCAGCAGCTCACAAATACAGGGATTGGGCGAGCAGTACTTC
v_call: TRBV9
clone_size: .
d_call: .
j_call: TRBJ2-7

cdr3_aa: CASSPSRVYEQYF
cdr3_nt: TGTGCCAGCTCACCCTCCCGGGTGTACGAGCAGTACTTC
v_call: TRBV18
clone_size: .
d_call: .
j_call: TRBJ2-7

cdr3_aa: CASSSPGKETQYF
cdr3_nt: TGTGCCAGCAGTTCACCAGGGAAAGAGACCCAGTACTTC
v_call: TRBV7-8
clone_size: .
d_call: .
j_call: TRBJ2-5

cdr3_aa: CASRELAGGREQYF
cdr3_nt: TGTGCCAGCAGGGAACTAGCGGGGGGGCGGGAGCAGTACTTC
v_call: TRBV27
clone_size: .
d_call: TRBD2
j_call: TRBJ2-7

cdr3_aa: CASSVTSGRTSSYNEQFF
cdr3_nt: TGTGCCAGCAGCGTGACTAGCGGGAGGACGAGCTCCTACAATGAGCAGTTCTTC
v_call: TRBV2
clone_size: .
d_call: TRBD2
j_call: TRBJ2-1

cdr3_aa: CASTPGFDEQFF
cdr3_nt: TGTGCCAGCACCCCGGGGTTCGATGAGCAGTTCTTC
v_call: TRBV12-3/TRBV12-4
clone_size: .
d_call: .
j_call: TRBJ2-1

cdr3_aa: CASSPDRVSNQPQHF
cdr3_nt: TGTGCCAGCAGCCCGGACAGGGTGAGCAATCAGCCCCAGCATTTT
v_call: TRBV7-8
clone_size: .
d_call: TRBD1
j_call: TRBJ1-5

cdr3_aa: CAISEGQGSDEAFF
cdr3_nt: TGTGCCATCAGTGAGGGCCAGGGTTCGGATGAAGCTTTCTTT
v_call: TRBV10-3
clone_size: .
d_call: .
j_call: TRBJ1-1

cdr3_aa: CASRGTGWMNTEAFF
cdr3_nt: TGTGCCAGCAGGGGGACAGGGTGGATGAACACTGAAGCTTTCTTT
v_call: TRBV28
clone_size: once
d_call: TRBD1
j_call: TRBJ1-1

cdr3_aa: CASSLGAQGPDEKLFF
cdr3_nt: TGTGCCAGCAGCTTGGGAGCGCAGGGGCCGGATGAAAAACTGTTTTTT
v_call: TRBV5-4
clone_size: few
d_call: .
j_call: TRBJ1-4

cdr3_aa: CASRYSTEAFF
cdr3_nt: TGTGCCAGCAGGTACTCTACTGAAGCTTTCTTT
v_call: TRBV2
clone_size: .
d_call: .
j_call: TRBJ1-1

cdr3_aa: CASSYSVADYGYTF
cdr3_nt: TGTGCCAGCAGTTACTCGGTCGCAGACTATGGCTACACCTTC
v_call: TRBV6-2/TRBV6-3
clone_size: .
d_call: .
j_call: TRBJ1-2

cdr3_aa: CATSRDERGGDGDQPQHF
cdr3_nt: TGTGCCACCAGCAGAGATGAAAGGGGAGGGGACGGCGATCAGCCCCAGCATTTT
v_call: TRBV15
clone_size: few
d_call: .
j_call: TRBJ1-5

cdr3_aa: CASSYLAGSSDTQYF
cdr3_nt: TGTGCCAGCAGTTACCTAGCGGGGTCGTCGGATACGCAGTATTTT
v_call: TRBV6-2/TRBV6-3
clone_size: once
d_call: TRBD2
j_call: TRBJ2-3

cdr3_aa: CASSGLLDRPGTDTQYF
cdr3_nt: TGCGCCAGCAGTGGGCTTTTAGACCGCCCGGGGACAGATACGCAGTATTTT
v_call: TRBV10-2
clone_size: once
d_call: .
j_call: TRBJ2-3

cdr3_aa: CASRFQGGTNEKLFF
cdr3_nt: TGTGCCAGCAGATTCCAGGGGGGAACTAATGAAAAACTGTTTTTT
v_call: TRBV27
clone_size: .
d_call: TRBD1
j_call: TRBJ1-4

cdr3_aa: CASSKGLTDNSPLHF
cdr3_nt: TGTGCCAGCTCAAAGGGACTCACTGATAATTCACCCCTCCACTTT
v_call: TRBV18
clone_size: .
d_call: .
j_call: TRBJ1-6

cdr3_aa: CASSPLGSSNTEAFF
cdr3_nt: TGTGCCAGCTCCCCACTGGGGAGCTCGAACACTGAAGCTTTCTTT
v_call: TRBV18
clone_size: .
d_call: .
j_call: TRBJ1-1

cdr3_aa: CSGSLREGEQFF
cdr3_nt: TGCAGCGGCTCTTTAAGGGAGGGCGAGCAGTTCTTC
v_call: TRBV29-1
clone_size: .
d_call: TRBD2
j_call: TRBJ2-1

cdr3_aa: CASSPQLDRSGELFF
cdr3_nt: TGTGCCAGCAGCCCCCAACTGGACAGGTCCGGGGAGCTGTTTTTT
v_call: TRBV7-8
clone_size: .
d_call: TRBD1
j_call: TRBJ2-2

cdr3_aa: CASRTGGKNIQYF
cdr3_nt: TGTGCCAGCAGGACAGGGGGGAAGAACATTCAGTACTTC
v_call: TRBV27
clone_size: .
d_call: TRBD1
j_call: TRBJ2-4

cdr3_aa: CASSQRFPGNTIYF
cdr3_nt: TGTGCCAGCAGCCAACGGTTTCCTGGAAACACCATATATTTT
v_call: TRBV3-1/TRBV3-2
clone_size: .
d_call: .
j_call: TRBJ1-3

cdr3_aa: CSVGQGVYGYTF
cdr3_nt: TGCAGCGTGGGACAGGGGGTTTATGGCTACACCTTC
v_call: TRBV29-1
clone_size: .
d_call: TRBD1
j_call: TRBJ1-2

cdr3_aa: CASSEGPGKRTEAFF
cdr3_nt: TGCGCCAGCAGTGAGGGTCCAGGCAAAAGGACTGAAGCTTTCTTT
v_call: TRBV10-2
clone_size: .
d_call: .
j_call: TRBJ1-1

cdr3_aa: CSARDSPNEKLFF
cdr3_nt: TGCAGCGCTCGGGACAGCCCTAATGAAAAACTGTTTTTT
v_call: TRBV29-1
clone_size: .
d_call: TRBD1
j_call: TRBJ1-4

cdr3_aa: CASRGDSYEQYF
cdr3_nt: TGTGCCAGCAGAGGGGACAGTTACGAGCAGTACTTC
v_call: TRBV2
clone_size: .
d_call: TRBD1
j_call: TRBJ2-7

cdr3_aa: CASSFGDREAFF
cdr3_nt: TGTGCCAGCAGCTTTGGGGACAGGGAAGCTTTCTTT
v_call: TRBV7-9
clone_size: .
d_call: TRBD1
j_call: TRBJ1-1

cdr3_aa: CASSSPGHFYEQYF
cdr3_nt: TGTGCCAGCAGCTCACCGGGACACTTTTACGAGCAGTACTTC
v_call: TRBV11-2
clone_size: once
d_call: .
j_call: TRBJ2-7

cdr3_aa: CASSKAKDSYNEQFF
cdr3_nt: TGTGCCAGCAGCAAAGCGAAGGACAGTTACAATGAGCAGTTCTTC
v_call: TRBV21-1
clone_size: .
d_call: .
j_call: TRBJ2-1

cdr3_aa: CASGWGPGELFF
cdr3_nt: TGTGCCAGCGGTTGGGGGCCCGGGGAGCTGTTTTTT
v_call: TRBV11-2
clone_size: .
d_call: .
j_call: TRBJ2-2

cdr3_aa: CASSQDAEVNTGELFF
cdr3_nt: TGCGCCAGCAGCCAAGATGCGGAAGTCAACACCGGGGAGCTGTTTTTT
v_call: TRBV4-1
clone_size: few
d_call: .
j_call: TRBJ2-2

cdr3_aa: CASSSPFRGEQYF
cdr3_nt: TGTGCCAGCAGCTCCCCGTTCCGGGGCGAGCAGTACTTC
v_call: TRBV7-2
clone_size: .
d_call: .
j_call: TRBJ2-7

cdr3_aa: CASSQGLTDTQYF
cdr3_nt: TGTGCCAGTAGTCAGGGGTTGACAGATACGCAGTATTTT
v_call: TRBV19
clone_size: few
d_call: .
j_call: TRBJ2-3

cdr3_aa: CASSEIGTSGSEQYF
cdr3_nt: TGTGCCAGCAGTGAAATAGGGACTAGCGGTTCCGAGCAGTACTTC
v_call: TRBV2
clone_size: few
d_call: TRBD2
j_call: TRBJ2-7

cdr3_aa: CASSGALSNQPQHF
cdr3_nt: TGTGCCAGCAGCGGGGCCCTTAGCAATCAGCCCCAGCATTTT
v_call: TRBV3-1/TRBV3-2
clone_size: once
d_call: .
j_call: TRBJ1-5

cdr3_aa: CASSQMGHMNTEAFF
cdr3_nt: TGTGCCAGCTCACAGATGGGGCACATGAACACTGAAGCTTTCTTT
v_call: TRBV18
clone_size: .
d_call: .
j_call: TRBJ1-1

cdr3_aa: CASSPTSALRNEQFF
cdr3_nt: TGTGCCAGCAGCCCTACTAGCGCCCTACGCAATGAGCAGTTCTTC
v_call: TRBV27
clone_size: .
d_call: TRBD2
j_call: TRBJ2-1

cdr3_aa: CASSSGGYNSPLHF
cdr3_nt: TGTGCCAGCAGTTCAGGAGGGTATAATTCACCCCTCCACTTT
v_call: TRBV27
clone_size: .
d_call: .
j_call: TRBJ1-6

cdr3_aa: CASSVGPTSGGLNEQFF
cdr3_nt: TGTGCCAGCAGCGTAGGCCCGACTAGCGGGGGTCTTAATGAGCAGTTCTTC
v_call: TRBV9
clone_size: .
d_call: TRBD2
j_call: TRBJ2-1

cdr3_aa: CATSRAVGETNQPQHF
cdr3_nt: TGTGCCACCAGCAGAGCTGTAGGAGAAACTAATCAGCCCCAGCATTTT
v_call: TRBV15
clone_size: few
d_call: .
j_call: TRBJ1-5

cdr3_aa: CAISELSISGGGTNEKLFF
cdr3_nt: TGTGCCATCAGTGAGCTCTCCATCTCAGGGGGAGGCACTAATGAAAAACTGTTTTTT
v_call: TRBV10-3
clone_size: few
d_call: TRBD1
j_call: TRBJ1-4

cdr3_aa: CASSKNRGGQPQHF
cdr3_nt: TGTGCCAGCAGTAAGAACAGGGGAGGCCAGCCCCAGCATTTT
v_call: TRBV27
clone_size: once
d_call: TRBD1
j_call: TRBJ1-5

cdr3_aa: CASSQQTGTNSPLHF
cdr3_nt: TGTGCCAGCAGCCAACAGACAGGCACTAATTCACCCCTCCACTTT
v_call: TRBV3-1/TRBV3-2
clone_size: .
d_call: .
j_call: TRBJ1-6

cdr3_aa: CASREGSNQPQHF
cdr3_nt: TGTGCCAGCAGGGAGGGCTCCAATCAGCCCCAGCATTTT
v_call: TRBV6-5
clone_size: few
d_call: .
j_call: TRBJ1-5

cdr3_aa: CASSTSGGRSSPLHF
cdr3_nt: TGTGCCAGCAGTACCTCGGGGGGCAGGAGTTCACCCCTCCACTTT
v_call: TRBV6-5
clone_size: .
d_call: .
j_call: TRBJ1-6

cdr3_aa: CASSYGWTENEKLFF
cdr3_nt: TGTGCCAGCAGTTACGGCTGGACAGAAAATGAAAAACTGTTTTTT
v_call: TRBV6-5
clone_size: .
d_call: .
j_call: TRBJ1-4

cdr3_aa: CASSSPPGQYF
cdr3_nt: TGTGCCAGCAGCTCCCCCCCAGGGCAGTACTTC
v_call: TRBV7-9
clone_size: few
d_call: .
j_call: TRBJ2-7

cdr3_aa: CASSYLTGPPEKLFF
cdr3_nt: TGTGCCAGCAGCTACTTGACAGGGCCTCCAGAAAAACTGTTTTTT
v_call: TRBV3-1/TRBV3-2
clone_size: .
d_call: TRBD1
j_call: TRBJ1-4

cdr3_aa: CASSIPGQGRIGELFF
cdr3_nt: TGTGCCAGTAGTATACCGGGACAGGGGAGAATCGGGGAGCTGTTTTTT
v_call: TRBV19
clone_size: .
d_call: TRBD1
j_call: TRBJ2-2

cdr3_aa: CASSAPGTGIYEQYF
cdr3_nt: TGCGCCAGCAGCGCCCCCGGGACAGGGATCTACGAGCAGTACTTC
v_call: TRBV4-1
clone_size: .
d_call: TRBD1
j_call: TRBJ2-7

cdr3_aa: CASSQGRGTDTQYF
cdr3_nt: TGTGCCAGCAGCCAAGGGCGGGGGACAGATACGCAGTATTTT
v_call: TRBV6-5
clone_size: .
d_call: TRBD2
j_call: TRBJ2-3

cdr3_aa: CASSDGQGGFSGELFF
cdr3_nt: TGTGCCAGCAGTGATGGACAGGGGGGGTTTAGCGGGGAGCTGTTTTTT
v_call: TRBV9
clone_size: .
d_call: TRBD1
j_call: TRBJ2-2